The clone carrying this T cell receptor beta chain was seen a few times. The antigen is not known. The data were taken from a study of T-cell reconstitution after alpha-beta-depleted transplantation in children. Study findings and constraints: Newly produced T cells mostly accounted for T-cell counts and diversity one year post-transplant. Some patients owed their high day-60 TCRbeta diversity to surviving recipient T cells and thymic progenitors. It was reported that alpha-beta T cells came from several hundred expanded graft clones (about two months after transplant).

The V end was cut by 5 bases, the J end by 4 bases, with 9 bases between. CDR1 is MNHEY, CDR2 SVGEGT, per germline. The CDR3 runs 13 residues. For TCRbeta, the library was prepared with unique molecular identifiers. TCRdb re-called the PCR reads through MiXCR, storing one row per CDR3 protein. The sample yields hundreds of thousands of distinct CDR3 sequences, under 15% seen once. This rearrangement joins TRBV6-2 or TRBV6-3 to TRBJ2-1; D unresolved. Sequenced here: PBMCs, mostly from graft donor cells, sampled 360 days after TCRalphabeta/CD19-depleted stem cell transplant. This TCR was recovered from a male patient younger than 18 who had a stem cell transplant for acute myeloid leukemia, so the T cells may come from the graft donor. CDR3 in DNA: TGTGCCAGCAGTAATCGGCGGTACAATGAGCAGTTCTTC. Translation gives CASSNRRYNEQFF.